The 19 T cell receptor beta chains below come from one sample, sequenced in a study of shared clonotypes between healthy human individuals. Cells designated naive CD8 were CD45RO-negative and were positively selected for CCR7, with terminally differentiated effector memory CD45RA+ cells excluded. Only in-frame clones appear in the TCRdb table, and some are missing; sequencing was by immunoSEQ multiplex PCR. The data show 800,000 or so clones, 96% seen once. Sequences were obtained from naive CD8+ T cells sorted from blood. These receptors were obtained from a young man in good health.

The V gene is TRBV10-3, the J gene TRBJ2-3; no clear D gene. Germline V gene sequence: CDR1 ENHRY, CDR2 SYGVKD. Trimming took 3 bases from V and 4 from J, leaving 11 bases between them. The CDR3 is made up of 14 amino acids. CDR3 residues: CAISDGQAADTQYF. Written as DNA, the CDR3 is TGTGCCATCAGTGACGGGCAGGCTGCAGATACGCAGTATTTT.

This rearrangement joins TRBV29-1 to TRBJ2-2; 7 positions agree with TRBD2. The germline gives CDR1 SQVTM, CDR2 ANQGSEA. CDR3 length: 15 amino acids. The CDR3 DNA follows: TGCAGTGCCTGGACCAGCGGGAAGAACACCGGGGAGCTGTTTTTT. Amino acids: CSAWTSGKNTGELFF.

The chain links TRBV7-9 to TRBJ2-1; D may be TRBD2 (6 bases). CDR3 size: 14 residues. Germline V gene lookup returns CDR1 SEHNR and CDR2 FQNEAQ (reference sequence). Deletions cut 4 bases from V and 9 bases from J, with 16 bases between. The CDR3 DNA sequence: TGTGCCAGCAGCTCACCCACGTTGGGGGGTGAGCAGTTCTTC. This gives the protein CASSSPTLGGEQFF.

The rearrangement uses TRBV10-2 and TRBJ2-1; possibly TRBD2 for D (5 bases). The CDR3 is 11 residues long. Per germline, CDR1 WSHSY and CDR2 SAAADI. V was pared by 0 bases and J by 12 bases, with 6 bases between. Here the CDR3 DNA reads TGCGCCAGCAGTGAGTCGGGGAGGCAGTTCTTC. Its protein product is CASSESGRQFF.

The chain uses TRBV4-3 and TRBJ2-7; perhaps TRBD1 as D (5 bases). V was shortened by 1 base and J by 1 base, with 14 bases between the two germline ends. CDR1 is LGHNA, CDR2 YSLEER, per germline. The length of the CDR3 is 16 residues. CDR3 DNA: TGCGCCAGCAGCCAAGTCCCCTTTGACAGTTCCTACGAGCAGTACTTC. It encodes CASSQVPFDSSYEQYF.

The V gene is TRBV7-9, the J gene TRBJ2-7; D call uncertain. Trimming took 2 bases from V and 2 from J, leaving 4 bases between them. The CDR3 extends over 12 amino acids. CDR1 is SEHNR and CDR2 is FQNEAQ in the germline V gene (reference sequence). CDR3 protein: CASSLFTYEQYF. The CDR3 DNA reads TGTGCCAGCAGCTTATTTACCTACGAGCAGTACTTC.

V gene TRBV19 combines with J gene TRBJ2-3; D remains ambiguous. CDR3 length: 17 residues. Germline CDR1 is LNHDA and CDR2 is SQIVND (reference sequence). V was clipped by 5 bases and J by 0 bases, with 18 bases between them. CDR3 amino acids: CASSSLPVSTSTDTQYF. CDR3 in DNA: TGTGCCAGTAGTTCCTTGCCTGTCTCAACGAGCACAGATACGCAGTATTTT.

Points on this clone: Germline is not matched at one junction end, which may reflect a read error. CDR3 amino acids: CASSKAPQGFNTEAFF. CDR3 nucleotide sequence: TGTGCCAGCAGTAAAGCCCCACAGGGTTTCAACACTGAAGCTTTCTTT. The chain joins TRBV6-1 to TRBJ1-1; D possibly corresponds to TRBD1 (6 bases). The CDR3 is made up of 16 amino acids. CDR1 is MNHNS and CDR2 is SASEGT in the germline V gene.

The gene calls are TRBV27 and TRBJ1-5, with TRBD1 as a possible D gene (5 bases). V was pared by 1 base and J by 6 bases, with 10 bases between. The CDR3 length is 14 residues. The germline V gene encodes CDR1 MNHEY and CDR2 SMNVEV (reference sequence). The CDR3 region has the DNA TGTGCCAGCAGTTTATTGGGGGGTTTTCAGCCCCAGCATTTT. Its translation is CASSLLGGFQPQHF.

This clone came up once. The chain recombines TRBV30 with TRBJ1-3; D gene unclear. CDR3 size: 13 residues. In germline, CDR1 is GTSNPN, CDR2 SVGIG (reference sequence). Trimming left V 5 bases short and J 0 bases short, with 8 bases between. CDR3 amino acids: CAWGPSSGNTIYF. The CDR3 DNA reads TGTGCCTGGGGGCCTAGCTCTGGAAACACCATATATTTT.

This clone was detected once. The rearrangement uses TRBV20-1 and TRBJ2-7; D ambiguous. The CDR3 has 11 amino acids. The V gene lost 6 bases and the J gene lost 7 bases, with 13 bases spanning the gap. The germline gives CDR1 DFQATT, CDR2 SNEGSKA (reference sequence). The CDR3 spells CSARWVGEQYF. The CDR3, as DNA: TGCAGTGCGAGGTGGGTCGGGGAGCAGTACTTC.

The chain carries TRBV4-3 and TRBJ2-7, with 7 bases identical to TRBD2. The trim removed 1 base at V and 1 base at J, leaving 7 bases unmatched. CDR3 length: 16 amino acids. Germline V CDR1 and CDR2: LGHNA, YSLEER. CDR3 DNA sequence: TGCGCCAGCAGCCAAGTTGCTAGCGGCAAATCCTACGAGCAGTACTTC. This codes for CASSQVASGKSYEQYF.

This chain uses TRBV10-3 with TRBJ2-7; possibly TRBD1 for D (5 bases). The length of the CDR3 is 13 residues. Germline V CDR1 and CDR2: ENHRY, SYGVKD. V was trimmed by 6 bases and J by 1 base, leaving 10 bases between them. CDR3 nucleotide sequence: TGTGCCATCAGAGGGGCCGCGTCCTACGAGCAGTACTTC. It encodes CAIRGAASYEQYF.

The sample holds one count of this clone. The V call is TRBV7-9, the J call TRBJ2-6, with a possible D match to TRBD2 (5 bases). This CDR3 is 15 amino acids long. Between the trimmed V and J ends, which lost 3 bases and 4 bases, there was a span of 10 bases. From germline, CDR1 is SEHNR and CDR2 FQNEAQ (reference sequence). CDR3 loop: CASSFEGSGANVLTF. The CDR3, as DNA: TGTGCCAGCAGCTTCGAGGGCTCCGGGGCCAACGTCCTGACTTTC.

Written as DNA, the CDR3 is TGTGCCACCAGCAGAGTGGACAGGGTGGACACTGAAGCTTTCTTT. Amino acid sequence: CATSRVDRVDTEAFF. The chain is built from TRBV15 and TRBJ1-1, with 8 bases lining up with TRBD1. J gave up 3 bases and V 1 base, and 4 bases lay outside the gene matches. The CDR3 has 15 residues. The V gene's germline CDR1 is LNHNV and CDR2 YYDKDF (reference sequence). The variable domain in full, with the rest retrieved from reference TRBV15 and TRBJ1-1, is DAMVIQNPRYQVTQFGKPVTLSCSQTLNHNVMYWYQQKSSQAPKLLFHYYDKDFNNEADTPDNFQSRRPNTSFCFLDIRSPGLGDTAMYLCATSRVDRVDTEAFFGQGTRLTVV.

This clone was recorded once. The V call is TRBV27, the J call TRBJ2-3, with no clear D. Looked up from germline, CDR1 is MNHEY and CDR2 is SMNVEV (reference sequence). CDR3 size: 14 residues. With 8 bases removed from V and 3 bases from J, the gap between germline ends came to 15 bases. CDR3 DNA sequence: TGTGCCAGCTCCCCCTGGCAAACGACAGATACGCAGTATTTT. Encoded protein: CASSPWQTTDTQYF.

The V call is TRBV5-4, the J call TRBJ2-1; 15 bases map to TRBD2. Per germline, CDR1 SGHNT and CDR2 YYREEE (reference sequence). The CDR3 length is 16 residues. The J segment lost 8 bases and the V segment lost 2 bases, leaving 5 bases of the junction unmatched. In nucleotides, the CDR3 is TGTGCCAGCAGCTTAAGGACTAGCGGGAGGGCCGATGAGCAGTTCTTC. Amino acids: CASSLRTSGRADEQFF.

The chain couples TRBV9 to TRBJ1-2; the D is unclear. In germline, CDR1 is SGDLS, CDR2 YYNGEE. V was clipped by 3 bases and J by 3 bases, with 12 bases between them. The CDR3 spans 14 residues. CDR3 bases: TGTGCCAGCAGCGCGGACGGGAATGACTATGGCTACACCTTC. It codes for CASSADGNDYGYTF.

The gene calls are TRBV15 and TRBJ2-7, with 8 positions matching TRBD2. Germline CDR1 reads LNHNV; CDR2 reads YYDKDF (reference sequence). The CDR3 contains 17 residues. Trimming at V came to 3 bases and at J to 6 bases, leaving 16 bases not matched to a gene. The CDR3 sequence is CATSRDRGIVLAGEQYF. CDR3 DNA sequence: TGTGCCACCAGCAGGGACCGAGGGATCGTTCTAGCGGGCGAGCAGTACTTC.